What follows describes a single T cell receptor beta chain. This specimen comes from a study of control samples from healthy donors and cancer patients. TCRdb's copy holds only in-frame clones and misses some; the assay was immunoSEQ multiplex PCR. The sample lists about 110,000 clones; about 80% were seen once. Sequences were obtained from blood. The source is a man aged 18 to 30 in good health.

The CDR3 is CASSQLRTSGGPPNTGELFF. Written as DNA, the CDR3 is TGTGCCAGCAGCCAACTTAGGACTAGCGGGGGGCCACCGAACACCGGGGAGCTGTTTTTT. The chain links TRBV3-1 (or the pseudogene TRBV3-2) to TRBJ2-2; 14 nucleotides line up with TRBD2. The ends lost 2 bases at V and 0 bases at J; junction bases unmatched: 8. The CDR3 has 20 residues. CDR1 is LGHDT and CDR2 is YNNKEL in the germline V gene (reference sequence).